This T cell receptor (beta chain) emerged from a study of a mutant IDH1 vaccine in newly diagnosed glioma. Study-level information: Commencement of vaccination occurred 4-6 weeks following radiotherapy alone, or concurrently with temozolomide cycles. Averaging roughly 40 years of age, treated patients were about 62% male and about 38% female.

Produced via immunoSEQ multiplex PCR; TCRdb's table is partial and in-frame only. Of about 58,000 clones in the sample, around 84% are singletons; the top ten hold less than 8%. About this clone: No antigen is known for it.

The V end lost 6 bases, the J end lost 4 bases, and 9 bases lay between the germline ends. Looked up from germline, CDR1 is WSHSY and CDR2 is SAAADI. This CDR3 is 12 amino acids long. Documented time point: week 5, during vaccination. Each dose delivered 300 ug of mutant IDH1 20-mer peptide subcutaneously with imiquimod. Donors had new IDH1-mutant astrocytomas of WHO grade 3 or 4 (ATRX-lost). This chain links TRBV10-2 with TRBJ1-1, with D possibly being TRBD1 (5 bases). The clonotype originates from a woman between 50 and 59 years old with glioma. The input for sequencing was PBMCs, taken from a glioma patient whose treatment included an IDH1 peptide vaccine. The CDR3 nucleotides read TGCGCCAGCAGGGCCGGGGGCACTGAAGCTTTCTTT. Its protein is CASRAGGTEAFF.